This T cell receptor (beta chain) was sequenced for a study of shared clonotypes between healthy human individuals. Study as a whole: Three plates were used per donor for CD4 naive, three for CD4 memory, two for CD8 naive and one for CD8 memory. Study-wide results and limits: Clonotypes not shared had lower generation probabilities than those common to all four donors.

Trimming removed 0 bases at V and 9 bases at J, with 13 bases between. The CDR3 totals 14 residues. Germline CDR1 and CDR2: SGHRS and YFSETQ. Concerning this clone: Its cognate antigen is unknown.

Healthy and HIV-negative, the adult donors had no recent acute infections or vaccinations. Among the donors, all were Caucasian adults who lived in Nashville, Tennessee. Assay: immunoSEQ multiplex PCR; the TCRdb copy retains only in-frame clones and omits some. The sample carries some 900,000 clones, around three quarters recorded once. This sequence was found in a man aged 18 to 29 in good health. Sequencing input: memory CD4+ T cells sorted from blood. Subset here: CD45RA-negative fraction. V and J are TRBV5-1 and TRBJ2-1; possibly TRBD2 for D (6 bases). The CDR3 sequence: CASSLGLVGPEQFF. CDR3 sequence (DNA): TGCGCCAGCAGCTTGGGACTAGTCGGGCCTGAGCAGTTCTTC.